The present T cell receptor (beta chain) was sequenced within a study of neoadjuvant anti-PD-1 for oral cavity cancer. The data were produced by immunoSEQ multiplex PCR, yet TCRdb's version contains in-frame clones alone and is incomplete. The sample shows around 17,000 clones, roughly 70% of them seen only once. CDR1 and CDR2 from the germline V gene are SGHRS and YFSETQ. The CDR3 has 15 residues. V lost 2 bases and J lost 4, with 14 bases in between. The clonotype originates from a person aged 35 to 85 with oral cavity squamous cell carcinoma. The sequenced sample was PBMCs, obtained before nivolumab (anti-PD-1) treatment. This sequence joins TRBV5-1 and TRBJ2-3, with D tentatively TRBD1 or TRBD2 (5 bases each). DNA for the CDR3: TGCGCCAGCAGCTTTGAGGGGTCGAACCCAGATACGCAGTATTTT. Translating it yields CASSFEGSNPDTQYF.